This is a list of T cell receptor beta chains from one sample in a study of blood T cell repertoires in COVID-19. Sequencing used immunoSEQ multiplex PCR; TCRdb keeps in-frame clones, though not all of them. The sample lists more than 250,000 clones; around 87% were seen once. The sequencing sample was made of peripheral blood. Receptors originate from a woman between 25 and 40 years old who had recovered from COVID-19. Each CDR3 is given with its conserved first and last residue. D genes are given only for firm matches. Where a row states a size, it is once, few, many or the class of an expanded clone; other rows omit it.

CDR3 length	V gene	D gene	clone size	J gene	CDR3 protein	CDR3 DNA
14	TRBV18	-	-	TRBJ1-2	CASSSPQGIYGYTF	TGTGCCAGCTCATCTCCCCAGGGGATCTATGGCTACACCTTC
15	TRBV5-1	-	-	TRBJ2-3	CASSFSGVGTDTQYF	TGCGCCAGCAGCTTTTCGGGGGTGGGCACAGATACGCAGTATTTT
16	TRBV27	-	-	TRBJ1-2	CASSPYGGGINYGYTF	TGTGCCAGCAGTCCATACGGGGGGGGAATAAACTATGGCTACACCTTC
14	TRBV7-9	TRBD1	-	TRBJ1-5	CASSLIRDSQPQHF	TGTGCCAGCAGCTTAATCCGGGACAGTCAGCCCCAGCATTTT
13	TRBV14	-	-	TRBJ2-7	CASSQGSNYEQYF	TGTGCCAGCAGCCAAGGGAGTAACTACGAGCAGTACTTC
16	TRBV7-2	TRBD1	-	TRBJ1-1	CASSRIRGRRNTEAFF	TGTGCCAGCAGCCGGATTAGGGGGCGTAGGAACACTGAAGCTTTCTTT
15	TRBV19	-	-	TRBJ1-3	CASRKGGASGNTIYF	TGTGCCAGTCGCAAGGGGGGGGCATCTGGAAACACCATATATTTT
15	TRBV4-2	-	-	TRBJ1-1	CASSLPISGVSEAFF	TGTGCCAGCAGCCTTCCTATCTCAGGGGTTTCTGAAGCTTTCTTT
16	TRBV30	-	-	TRBJ1-1	CAWRSFILSLNTEAFF	TGTGCCTGGAGGTCCTTCATCTTGAGCCTGAACACTGAAGCTTTCTTT
15	TRBV4-1	-	-	TRBJ2-4	CASSQMGLAKNIQYF	TGCGCCAGCAGCCAGATGGGACTAGCCAAAAACATTCAGTACTTC
16	TRBV5-3	TRBD2	-	TRBJ2-1	CARSSLRGSGRNEQFF	TGTGCCAGAAGCTCCCTGCGGGGTAGCGGGAGGAATGAGCAGTTCTTC
16	TRBV7-9	TRBD1	-	TRBJ1-2	CASSSPGTGTGGGYTF	TGTGCCAGCAGCAGTCCCGGGACAGGGACCGGGGGCGGCTACACCTTC
16	TRBV7-2	TRBD2	-	TRBJ2-1	CASSSMVLAGNNEQFF	TGTGCCAGCAGCTCGATGGTTCTAGCGGGGAACAATGAGCAGTTCTTC
13	TRBV6-2/TRBV6-3	-	-	TRBJ1-5	CASSSGGVQPQHF	TGTGCCAGCAGTTCGGGGGGGGTTCAGCCCCAGCATTTT
12	TRBV19	-	few	TRBJ2-7	CASSIGGAPKYF	TGTGCCAGTAGTATCGGCGGGGCCCCAAAATACTTC
15	TRBV7-2	-	-	TRBJ2-1	CASSLEVSLGGEQFF	TGTGCCAGCAGCTTAGAGGTCAGTCTAGGTGGCGAGCAGTTCTTC
19	TRBV27	TRBD1	-	TRBJ1-6	CASRPGTGSPSSYNSPLHF	TGTGCCAGCAGGCCGGGGACAGGGTCCCCAAGCTCCTATAATTCACCCCTCCACTTT
15	TRBV4-2	TRBD1	once	TRBJ1-2	CASSSGTGGRDGYTF	TGTGCCAGCAGCTCTGGGACAGGGGGCAGGGATGGCTACACCTTC
15	TRBV11-2	-	-	TRBJ1-2	CASSLVATGPDGYTF	TGTGCCAGCAGCTTAGTGGCCACAGGGCCCGATGGCTACACCTTC
19	TRBV20-1	TRBD1	-	TRBJ1-5	CSASRTGTGRVVGNQPQHF	TGCAGTGCTAGTAGAACCGGGACAGGGCGGGTTGTTGGCAATCAGCCCCAGCATTTT
15	TRBV2	-	-	TRBJ2-1	CASSKGALGDNEQFF	TGTGCCAGCAGTAAGGGAGCCCTCGGCGACAATGAGCAGTTCTTC
14	TRBV28	-	-	TRBJ1-4	CASCPGRRQEKLFF	TGTGCCAGCTGCCCAGGGAGGAGGCAAGAAAAACTGTTTTTT
15	TRBV6-6	-	-	TRBJ1-5	CASSYSRDSNQPQHF	TGTGCCAGCAGTTACTCCAGGGATAGCAATCAGCCCCAGCATTTT
15	TRBV7-2	-	-	TRBJ2-5	CASSSRQMGRETQYF	TGTGCCAGCAGCTCCAGACAGATGGGTAGGGAGACCCAGTACTTC
13	TRBV27	-	-	TRBJ2-1	CASSFESYNEQFF	TGTGCCAGCAGTTTCGAGAGTTACAATGAGCAGTTCTTC
13	TRBV6-5	TRBD1	-	TRBJ2-7	CASNPGQGGEQYF	TGTGCCAGCAATCCCGGACAGGGGGGCGAGCAGTACTTC
13	TRBV30	TRBD1	few	TRBJ1-2	CAWGRDRDYGYTF	TGTGCCTGGGGTCGAGACAGGGATTATGGCTACACCTTC
15	TRBV4-1	TRBD2	-	TRBJ2-1	CASSLSGRGDNEQFF	TGCGCCAGCAGCCTTAGCGGGAGGGGGGACAATGAGCAGTTCTTC
16	TRBV7-2	-	-	TRBJ1-4	CASSPAGGGANEKLFF	TGTGCCAGCAGCCCCGCCGGGGGGGGTGCTAATGAAAAACTGTTTTTT
14	TRBV24-1	-	-	TRBJ2-5	CATSDFGTKETQYF	TGTGCCACCAGTGATTTTGGGACAAAAGAGACCCAGTACTTC
15	TRBV11-2	-	-	TRBJ1-3	CASSKDSLSGNTIYF	TGTGCCAGCAGCAAGGACAGCCTCTCTGGAAACACCATATATTTT
15	TRBV11-2	-	once	TRBJ2-1	CASSLGIRGNNEQFF	TGTGCCAGCAGCTTAGGTATCAGGGGTAACAATGAGCAGTTCTTC
14	TRBV4-1	TRBD1	-	TRBJ2-1	CASSQGDSYNEQFF	TGCGCCAGCAGCCAGGGGGACAGTTACAATGAGCAGTTCTTC
16	TRBV6-5	-	-	TRBJ1-4	CASSYGDTGRGEKLFF	TGTGCCAGCAGTTACGGAGATACAGGGAGGGGTGAAAAACTGTTTTTT
18	TRBV7-8	TRBD2	-	TRBJ2-3	CASSLEASGGKGQDTQYF	TGTGCCAGCAGCTTAGAGGCTAGCGGAGGGAAAGGGCAAGATACGCAGTATTTT
15	TRBV3-1/TRBV3-2	TRBD2	-	TRBJ2-4	CASSQDPSRGDIQYF	TGTGCCAGCAGCCAAGACCCCTCCCGGGGGGACATTCAGTACTTC
16	TRBV19	-	-	TRBJ1-1	CASSIDQRAMNTEAFF	TGTGCCAGTAGTATAGATCAGAGGGCCATGAACACTGAAGCTTTCTTT
16	TRBV7-9	TRBD1	once	TRBJ1-1	CASSPQPGQGLTEAFF	TGTGCCAGCAGCCCACAACCCGGACAGGGCCTAACTGAAGCTTTCTTT
13	TRBV5-4	-	-	TRBJ2-7	CASSLRPRDEQYF	TGTGCCAGCAGTCTTAGACCCAGGGACGAGCAGTACTTC
18	TRBV5-4	TRBD2	-	TRBJ2-7	CASSLAVVAGAYSYEQYF	TGTGCCAGCAGCTTGGCCGTGGTAGCGGGGGCCTACTCCTACGAGCAGTACTTC
15	TRBV2	TRBD1	-	TRBJ1-5	CASSGTGSFGQPQHF	TGTGCCAGCAGTGGGACAGGGAGCTTCGGTCAGCCCCAGCATTTT
13	TRBV5-6	TRBD1	-	TRBJ1-2	CASSWGTGDGYTF	TGTGCCAGCAGCTGGGGGACAGGGGATGGCTACACCTTC
19	TRBV5-1	-	-	TRBJ2-1	CASSFSPTGGAHSVNEQFF	TGCGCCAGCAGCTTTTCCCCTACAGGGGGGGCCCATTCAGTCAATGAGCAGTTCTTC
12	TRBV19	-	-	TRBJ1-1	CASSQGQAEAFF	TGTGCCAGTAGTCAGGGGCAGGCTGAAGCTTTCTTT
14	TRBV19	-	-	TRBJ2-2	CASIPGHFTGELFF	TGTGCCAGTATTCCGGGACATTTCACCGGGGAGCTGTTTTTT
13	TRBV6-5	TRBD2	few	TRBJ2-7	CASRMSGAYEQYF	TGTGCCAGCAGGATGAGCGGGGCCTACGAGCAGTACTTC
12	TRBV19	-	-	TRBJ1-2	CASRRNNYGYTF	TGTGCCAGCCGCAGGAATAACTATGGCTACACCTTC
17	TRBV5-8	TRBD1	once	TRBJ1-2	CASSLEGQGSGLHGYTF	TGTGCCAGCAGCTTGGAGGGACAGGGGTCCGGACTCCATGGCTACACCTTC
13	TRBV18	TRBD1	-	TRBJ2-7	CASSPRTGNEQYF	TGTGCCAGCTCACCAAGGACAGGGAACGAGCAGTACTTC
12	TRBV7-9	-	once	TRBJ1-1	CASSRSRVEAFF	TGTGCCAGCAGCCGATCGCGGGTGGAAGCTTTCTTT
13	TRBV19	-	-	TRBJ1-1	CASSISVNTEAFF	TGTGCCAGTAGCATATCTGTGAACACTGAAGCTTTCTTT
14	TRBV2	TRBD1	once	TRBJ2-3	CARGRDRGEDTQYF	TGTGCCAGGGGTAGGGACAGGGGAGAAGATACGCAGTATTTT
15	TRBV6-1	TRBD2	-	TRBJ2-5	CASSEGLAGAETQYF	TGTGCCAGCAGTGAAGGACTAGCGGGGGCAGAGACCCAGTACTTC
13	TRBV27	-	-	TRBJ2-7	CASSLGRAYEQYF	TGTGCCAGCAGTTTGGGCAGGGCCTACGAGCAGTACTTC
14	TRBV6-5	TRBD2	few	TRBJ2-7	CASSRGLAAYEQYF	TGTGCCAGCAGTCGCGGACTAGCGGCATACGAGCAGTACTTC
13	TRBV27	-	-	TRBJ1-1	CASSFRGSSEAFF	TGTGCCAGCAGTTTCAGGGGATCATCTGAAGCTTTCTTT
13	TRBV7-3	-	-	TRBJ1-1	CASSLKYGTEAFF	TGTGCCAGCAGCTTAAAATACGGGACTGAAGCTTTCTTT
11	TRBV20-1	-	-	TRBJ1-2	CSATGRGGYTF	TGCAGTGCTACAGGGCGGGGTGGCTACACCTTC